The 18 T cell receptor beta chains below all came from one sample that was sequenced in a study of Ad26.COV2.S vaccination and SARS-CoV-2 variants. This table comes from immunoSEQ multiplex PCR, and its TCRdb copy is limited to in-frame clones, with some not included. This sample has a few hundred thousand clones, with 88% found just once. Sample treatment: around 19 received Ad26.COV2.S at low or high dose, single or two shots; a few received placebo; per-sample allocation not given. Day 63 after the first injection of vaccine or placebo was the sampling time. The input for sequencing was peripheral blood, taken in a trial of Ad26.COV2.S vaccine versus placebo. Receptor source: a person aged 18 to 59 who received the Ad26.COV2.S COVID-19 vaccine or a placebo.

Remarks on this clone: Other DNA sequences in this specimen translate into the identical CDR3. The chain uses TRBV18 and TRBJ1-1; D is ambiguous. Germline CDR1 reads KGHSH; CDR2 reads LQKENI. This CDR3 region has 13 residues. V lost 2 bases and J lost 1, with 5 bases in between. CDR3 residues: CASSPGQNTEAFF. The CDR3 nucleotides read TGTGCCAGCTCACCAGGCCAGAACACTGAAGCTTTCTTT.

The V call is TRBV9, the J call TRBJ2-3; D may be TRBD1 or TRBD2 (7 bases each). V was shortened by 8 bases and J by 5 bases, with 18 bases between the two germline ends. Germline V gene data show CDR1 as SGDLS and CDR2 as YYNGEE. There are 14 residues in the CDR3. The CDR3 sequence: CASTPGGGLDTQYF. The CDR3 DNA sequence: TGTGCCAGTACCCCAGGGGGGGGCCTAGATACGCAGTATTTT.

The chain joins TRBV4-3 to TRBJ2-7, with D uncertain. CDR1 and CDR2 (germline): LGHNA, YSLEER. There are 15 residues in the CDR3. Trimming took off 0 bases at V and 3 bases at J, with 12 bases between the two ends. The CDR3 DNA is TGCGCCAGCAGCCAAGAAAGACAAGGGTTCTACGAGCAGTACTTC. As protein: CASSQERQGFYEQYF.

This clone was seen a handful of times. V usage is TRBV6-5 and J usage is TRBJ1-1; tentative D call: TRBD1 (5 bases). The V and J ends lost 6 bases and 7 bases respectively, with 15 bases between them. The CDR3 runs 13 residues. Germline CDR1 is MNHEY and CDR2 is SVGAGI. CDR3 loop: CASSGHFAGEAFF. The CDR3 DNA sequence: TGTGCCAGCAGCGGACACTTTGCCGGTGAAGCTTTCTTT.

The chain joins TRBV2 to TRBJ2-3; D unclear. V shed 3 bases and J shed 2 bases, with 9 bases lying between them. In germline, CDR1 is SNHLY, CDR2 FYNNEI. The CDR3 is 14 amino acids. In DNA form, the CDR3 reads TGTGCCAGCAGTGATGGTCTGTACACAGATACGCAGTATTTT. It specifies CASSDGLYTDTQYF. Full variable domain (rest looked up from reference TRBV2 and TRBJ2-3): EPEVTQTPSHQVTQMGQEVILRCVPISNHLYFYWYRQILGQKVEFLVSFYNNEISEKSEIFDDQFSVERPDGSNFTLKIRSTKLEDSAMYFCASSDGLYTDTQYFGPGTRLTVL.

The chain couples TRBV7-9 to TRBJ1-1; 10 bases agree with TRBD1. CDR1 is SEHNR and CDR2 is FQNEAQ in the germline V gene (reference sequence). J gave up 6 bases and V 5 bases, and 9 bases lay outside the gene matches. CDR3 size: 15 residues. In nucleotides, the CDR3 is TGTGCCAGCAGCCTCCGGGACAGGGGATCCGCTGAAGCTTTCTTT. This sequence encodes CASSLRDRGSAEAFF. Supplemented by reference TRBV7-9 and TRBJ1-1, the full variable domain reads DTGVSQNPRHKITKRGQNVTFRCDPISEHNRLYWYRQTLGQGPEFLTYFQNEAQLEKSRLLSDRFSAERPKGSFSTLEIQRTEQGDSAMYLCASSLRDRGSAEAFFGQGTRLTVV.

The rearrangement joins TRBV6-2 or TRBV6-3 to TRBJ2-5; perhaps D is TRBD1 or TRBD2 (5 bases each). V was clipped by 0 bases and J by 0 bases, with 8 bases between them. Germline CDR1 is MNHEY and CDR2 is SVGEGT. The CDR3 length is 15 residues. The DNA for the CDR3 is TGTGCCAGCAGTTACTCCTGGGGGAACCAAGAGACCCAGTACTTC. Translating it yields CASSYSWGNQETQYF.

V and J are TRBV9 and TRBJ2-1, with 8 bases aligning to TRBD2. Germline CDR1 and CDR2: SGDLS and YYNGEE. CDR3 length: 18 residues. V was clipped by 0 bases and J by 5 bases; unmatched bases: 13. CDR3: CASSVGGPVAGRNNEQFF. The DNA of the CDR3 is TGTGCCAGCAGCGTAGGGGGACCGGTAGCGGGGAGAAACAATGAGCAGTTCTTC.

V usage is TRBV2 and J usage is TRBJ1-1; 8 bases fit TRBD1. The CDR3 loop spans 15 amino acids. The germline V gene encodes CDR1 SNHLY and CDR2 FYNNEI. The V and J ends lost 6 bases and 3 bases, in that order; junction bases with no gene match: 9. DNA for the CDR3: TGTGCCAGCAGGTTCAATACAGGGGGGGACACTGAAGCTTTCTTT. It yields the protein CASRFNTGGDTEAFF. Complete variable domain (other parts from reference TRBV2 and TRBJ1-1): EPEVTQTPSHQVTQMGQEVILRCVPISNHLYFYWYRQILGQKVEFLVSFYNNEISEKSEIFDDQFSVERPDGSNFTLKIRSTKLEDSAMYFCASRFNTGGDTEAFFGQGTRLTVV.

In its sample, this clone was seen once. The chain uses TRBV30 and TRBJ2-7; the match to TRBD2 covers 10 bases. The CDR3 is 15 amino acids. Germline V CDR1 and CDR2: GTSNPN, SVGIG (reference sequence). Unmatched junction bases numbered 3, after V lost 1 base and J lost 0 bases. The CDR3 is CAWSELAGSSYEQYF. CDR3 DNA sequence: TGTGCCTGGAGTGAACTAGCGGGGAGCTCCTACGAGCAGTACTTC.

The V gene is TRBV2, the J gene TRBJ1-3; 10 bases align to TRBD1. The length of the CDR3 is 15 residues. V trimming: 4 bases; J trimming: 4 bases; junction bases outside the gene matches: 4. Germline CDR1 is SNHLY and CDR2 is FYNNEI. CDR3 loop: CASSGDRGLGNTIYF. The CDR3 nucleotides are TGTGCCAGCAGTGGGGACAGGGGACTCGGAAACACCATATATTTT.

The rearrangement uses TRBV4-1 and TRBJ2-7; the match to TRBD1 covers 8 bases. V lost 10 bases and J lost 2; bases outside the gene matches: 13. The CDR3 sequence is 15 residues long. From germline, CDR1 is MGHRA and CDR2 YSYEKL. In nucleotides, the CDR3 is TGCGCCACCTCCCCCGGGACAGGTGCCACCTACGAGCAGTACTTC. Its translation: CATSPGTGATYEQYF.

The V gene is TRBV19, the J gene TRBJ2-3, with 8 bases that match TRBD1. This CDR3 comprises 16 residues. Germline V CDR1 and CDR2: LNHDA, SQIVND (reference sequence). V lost 1 base, J lost 1 base, and 4 bases stayed unmatched. The CDR3 loop reads CASSIGETGGTDTQYF. The CDR3 coding sequence is TGTGCCAGTAGTATAGGGGAGACAGGGGGCACAGATACGCAGTATTTT.

Of note for this clone: Distinct nucleotide sequences in the sample also encode this CDR3. The chain is built from TRBV9 and TRBJ2-1; 8 nucleotides agree with TRBD1. V lost 0 bases and J lost 4; bases outside the gene matches: 3. Per germline, CDR1 SGDLS and CDR2 YYNGEE. The CDR3 covers 15 residues. The CDR3 DNA sequence: TGTGCCAGCAGCGTAGGGACAGGGTCTTACAATGAGCAGTTCTTC. This codes for CASSVGTGSYNEQFF.

The chain employs TRBV28 and TRBJ2-7; D is ambiguous. CDR1 and CDR2 (germline): MDHEN, SYDVKM. This CDR3 is built from 11 residues. V lost 11 bases and J lost 0, with 8 bases in between. CDR3 region: CASDNSYEQYF. CDR3 bases: TGTGCCTCCGACAACTCCTACGAGCAGTACTTC. Full variable domain (missing parts from reference TRBV28 and TRBJ2-7): DVKVTQSSRYLVKRTGEKVFLECVQDMDHENMFWYRQDPGLGLRLIYFSYDVKMKEKGDIPEGYSVSREKKERFSLILESASTNQTSMYLCASDNSYEQYFGPGTRLTVT.

The chain carries TRBV5-1 and TRBJ2-1; TRBD2 matches 7 bases. The length of the CDR3 is 15 residues. Germline CDR1 SGHRS, CDR2 YFSETQ. After removal of 6 bases from V and 8 bases from J, the junction contained 14 bases not matched to a gene. The CDR3 region has the DNA TGCGCCAGCACCCCGGGGGGTGTATGGGTCGATGAGCAGTTCTTC. This encodes CASTPGGVWVDEQFF. Complete variable domain (other parts from reference TRBV5-1 and TRBJ2-1): KAGVTQTPRYLIKTRGQQVTLSCSPISGHRSVSWYQQTPGQGLQFLFEYFSETQRNKGNFPGRFSGRQFSNSRSEMNVSTLELGDSALYLCASTPGGVWVDEQFFGPGTRLTVL.

This chain links TRBV18 with TRBJ1-4; D is undetermined. V was cut by 6 bases and J by 8 bases, with 16 bases left in between. The CDR3 covers 14 residues. Germline V gene data show CDR1 as KGHSH and CDR2 as LQKENI. CDR3 sequence: CASSTLREGEKLFF. The CDR3 nucleotides are TGTGCCAGCTCTACATTGCGGGAAGGAGAAAAACTGTTTTTT. Full variable domain (outside the CDR3, taken from reference TRBV18 and TRBJ1-4): NAGVMQNPRHLVRRRGQEARLRCSPMKGHSHVYWYRQLPEEGLKFMVYLQKENIIDESGMPKERFSAEFPKEGPSILRIQQVVRGDSAAYFCASSTLREGEKLFFGSGTQLSVL.

The V call is TRBV30, the J call TRBJ2-5, with D possibly matching TRBD1 (6 bases). Trimming pared 4 bases from V and 1 base from J, leaving 10 bases between. Per the germline V gene, CDR1 is GTSNPN and CDR2 is SVGIG (reference sequence). The CDR3 totals 13 residues. CDR3 region: CAWNKQGQETQYF. CDR3 sequence (DNA): TGTGCCTGGAATAAACAGGGCCAAGAGACCCAGTACTTC. The entire variable domain, with the rest obtained from reference TRBV30 and TRBJ2-5, is as follows: SQTIHQWPATLVQPVGSPLSLECTVEGTSNPNLYWYRQAAGRGLQLLFYSVGIGQISSEVPQNLSASRPQDRQFILSSKKLLLSDSGFYLCAWNKQGQETQYFGPGTRLLVL.